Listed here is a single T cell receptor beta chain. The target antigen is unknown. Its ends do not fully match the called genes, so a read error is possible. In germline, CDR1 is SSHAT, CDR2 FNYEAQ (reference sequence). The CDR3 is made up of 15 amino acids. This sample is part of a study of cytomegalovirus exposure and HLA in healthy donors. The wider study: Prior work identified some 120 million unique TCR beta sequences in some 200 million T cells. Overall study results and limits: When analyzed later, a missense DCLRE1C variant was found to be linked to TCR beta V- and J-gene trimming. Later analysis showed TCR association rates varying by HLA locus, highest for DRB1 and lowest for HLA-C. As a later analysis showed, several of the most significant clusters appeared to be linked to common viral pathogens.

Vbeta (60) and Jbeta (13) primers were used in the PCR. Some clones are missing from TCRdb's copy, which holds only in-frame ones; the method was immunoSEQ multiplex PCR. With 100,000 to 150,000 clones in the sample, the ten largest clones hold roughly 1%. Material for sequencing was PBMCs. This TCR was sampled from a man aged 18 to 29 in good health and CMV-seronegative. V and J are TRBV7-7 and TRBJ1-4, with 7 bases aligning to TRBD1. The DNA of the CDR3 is TGTGCTAGCAGCGTTAGACAGGGCCACAATGAAAAACTGTTTTTT. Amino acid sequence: CASSVRQGHNEKLFF.